This record looks at one T cell receptor beta chain sequence and its context. The target antigen is unknown. The data are from a study of T cell responses to AZD1222 COVID-19 vaccine. Points from the study as a whole: Mapped onto spike, vaccine-associated CD4 TCRs spanned it and were dominant at 160-218 and 743-854. An increase in Spike-specific TCR breadth and depth was observed after two AZD1222 doses. At study baseline, merely about 6 AZD1222 recipients were seropositive.

This CDR3 is 16 amino acids long. V lost 5 bases and J lost 6; bases outside the gene matches: 11. Germline assignment: CDR1 MNHEY and CDR2 SVGEGT. Assay used: immunoSEQ multiplex PCR; TCRdb lists only in-frame clones, some missing. Of about 100,000 clones listed, approximately 90% are singletons. The sequence was collected from an adult in good health. The source was peripheral blood, collected on day 0 of AZD1222 vaccination. The chain links TRBV6-2 or TRBV6-3 to TRBJ2-1; 9 bases match TRBD2. CDR3 region: CASSKQSSGVFNEQFF. The CDR3 DNA sequence: TGTGCCAGCAGTAAACAATCTAGCGGGGTCTTCAATGAGCAGTTCTTC.